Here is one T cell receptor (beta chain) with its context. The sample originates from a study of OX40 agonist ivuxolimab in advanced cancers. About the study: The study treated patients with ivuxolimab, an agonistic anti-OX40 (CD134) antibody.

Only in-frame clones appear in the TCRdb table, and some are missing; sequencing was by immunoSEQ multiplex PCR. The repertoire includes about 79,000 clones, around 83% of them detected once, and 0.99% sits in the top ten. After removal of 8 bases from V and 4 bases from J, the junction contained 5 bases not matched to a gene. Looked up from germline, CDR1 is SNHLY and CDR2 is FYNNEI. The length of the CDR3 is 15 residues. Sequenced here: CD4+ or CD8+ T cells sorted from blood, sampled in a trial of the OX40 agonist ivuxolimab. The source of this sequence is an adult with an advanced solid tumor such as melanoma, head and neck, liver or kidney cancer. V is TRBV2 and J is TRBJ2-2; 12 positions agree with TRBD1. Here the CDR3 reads CASGGQGAGTGELFF. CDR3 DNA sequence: TGTGCCAGCGGGGGACAGGGGGCGGGCACCGGGGAGCTGTTTTTT.